This T cell receptor beta chain was identified in a study of T cell responses to AZD1222 COVID-19 vaccine (dated by TCRdb to about 2021). Context from the whole study: A total of 230 to 250 trial participants underwent TCR sequencing, of whom 207 had received two doses of AZD1222 and some 25 had received two doses of the MenACWY control vaccine. Trial participants were enrolled by age into 18-55, 56-69 and 70-plus year subgroups, with around 150, 28 and 57 TCR-sequenced participants respectively.

The label giving this sample's time point can be read as: baseline before first vaccination. What the treatment or condition label conveys for this sample: meningococcal conjugate vaccine given as trial control. Vaccinee samples were obtained from the UK trials COV001 and COV002, which included a single-blind randomized controlled phase 2/3 trial of AZD1222 (ChAdOx1 nCoV-19) in healthy adults. Trial participant PBMC samples were collected at day 0 and day 28 after the second dose for TCRbeta chain sequencing. The CDR3 has 13 amino acids, counting the end cysteine and phenylalanine. Only CDR3 DNA is held: 39 bases, read in frame from base 1. Cut back by 4 bases and 9 bases, the V and J ends lie 10 bases apart. According to the germline V gene, CDR1 reads LGHNA and CDR2 reads YSLEER. Study-wide findings and limitations: Participants were mostly white British, with more females than males. The authors suggested clonal diversity may have been underestimated. No day 14 peak-response samples were available, so repertoires were characterized only after the peak T cell response. The 56-69-year group was small, and its depth increase did not reach significance, likely because of low power. A significant rise in spike-specific TCR breadth and depth was observed after two AZD1222 doses relative to day 0 and relative to MenACWY recipients. Only a handful of AZD1222 recipients were SARS-CoV-2 seropositive at baseline, limiting conclusions about previously exposed vaccinees. Vaccine-associated CD4 TCRs spanned the whole spike protein, with dominant responses in regions 160-218 and 743-854. Nearly half of unique spike-specific TCRs reportedly recognized epitopes outside regions mutated in the B.1.351 and B.1.1.7 variants.

In regard to this clone: This receptor's antigen is unknown. Per-nucleotide qualities are absent, and no much larger clonotype sits a single base away.

The CDR3 regions of human TCRbeta chains were analyzed by immunosequencing. The published analysis was carried out like this. TCRs in the repertoires were matched against a reference library of SARS-CoV-2-specific TCRs that had been generated with the MIRA antigen-specificity platform. Breadth was defined as the fraction of unique TCRs that were SARS-CoV-2-associated, and depth was defined as the fraction of total T cells that were SARS-CoV-2-associated. Each spike-specific TCR was assigned to its reactive spike region and to a CD4 or CD8 class using the MIRA data. Log10-transformed breadth and depth values were compared by one-way ANOVA with Sidak's multiple comparisons tests. Imported from immuneACCESS, the table was reduced by TCRdb to in-frame sequences with V and J called. These copies leave out some clones; in studies compared against another copy, an unresolved V gene accounts for under half, and the cause of the remainder is not known. The DNA was the basis for D and trimming; V, J and clone size are from that table. This sample lists around 150,000 clones; around 88% were detected once. About 3.3% of the sample belongs to the ten largest clones.

Sequenced here: peripheral blood, sampled on day 0 of MenACWY control vaccination. The source is an adult in good health. Recombination joined TRBV4-3 with TRBJ1-6; the D gene remains uncertain. The CDR3 reads as follows: CASSPQRLSPLHF. The bases read TGCGCCAGCAGCCCTCAGAGGCTTTCACCCCTCCACTTT.